Below are 4 T cell receptor beta chains sequenced from a single sample in a study of identifying expanded T cells in peripheral blood. The protocol was immunoSEQ multiplex PCR, while the TCRdb copy is restricted to in-frame clones and leaves out a portion. The sample consists of around 130,000 clones, 75% to 90% of them appearing once. Material for sequencing was blood. The origin of the receptors is a person between 18 and 69 years old in good health.

This chain joins TRBV28 and TRBJ2-3, with 14 positions matching TRBD2. The CDR3 runs to 21 residues. CDR1 is MDHEN, CDR2 SYDVKM, per germline. V lost 3 bases and J lost 4; bases outside the gene matches: 18. CDR3 in amino acids: CASSLGRRRPGTSGSPDTQYF. CDR3 DNA sequence: TGTGCCAGCAGTTTGGGCAGGCGACGGCCCGGGACTAGCGGGAGCCCAGATACGCAGTATTTT. Together with reference TRBV28 and TRBJ2-3, the CDR3 gives the full variable domain: DVKVTQSSRYLVKRTGEKVFLECVQDMDHENMFWYRQDPGLGLRLIYFSYDVKMKEKGDIPEGYSVSREKKERFSLILESASTNQTSMYLCASSLGRRRPGTSGSPDTQYFGPGTRLTVL.

The CDR3 coding sequence is TGTGCCTGGTCGAAAGCGGGGGGGCTTATAGATGAGCAGTTCTTC. Translating gives CAWSKAGGLIDEQFF. The chain recombines TRBV30 with TRBJ2-1; 10 nucleotides agree with TRBD2. The length of the CDR3 is 15 residues. Losses at the gene ends were 5 bases for V and 8 bases for J; bases not matched to a gene: 12. Germline lookup yields CDR1 GTSNPN and CDR2 SVGIG (reference sequence).

The J gene is TRBJ2-7, the V gene TRBV4-1; maybe TRBD1 (5 bases). V was trimmed by 0 bases and J by 2 bases, leaving 23 bases between them. Germline V CDR1 and CDR2: MGHRA, YSYEKL. The CDR3 is 19 amino acids. The CDR3 is CASSQEEPRRGLVPYEQYF. Written as DNA, the CDR3 is TGCGCCAGCAGCCAAGAAGAGCCCCGTAGGGGCCTAGTCCCCTACGAGCAGTACTTC.

This chain links TRBV7-2 with TRBJ2-3; 7 nucleotides align to TRBD2. Trimming at V came to 0 bases and at J to 3 bases, leaving 6 bases not matched to a gene. The germline CDR1 and CDR2 sequences are SGHTA and FQGNSA. This CDR3 spans 16 amino acids. CDR3 in amino acids: CASSLAPGLETDTQYF. The CDR3 DNA reads as TGTGCCAGCAGCTTAGCGCCAGGACTAGAGACAGATACGCAGTATTTT.